The source of this T cell receptor beta chain is a study of early T cells in non-severe SARS-CoV-2 infection. Per the germline V gene, CDR1 is MRHNA and CDR2 is SNTAGT. V lost 7 bases and J 8 bases, leaving 17 bases between the germline ends. The CDR3 is made up of 13 amino acids. This clonotype appeared once. TCRdb independently ran MiXCR on the 5' RACE reads; one entry per CDR3 protein. The sample yields 45,000 to 50,000 distinct CDR3 sequences, 5.6% seen once. What was sequenced was whole blood. This sequence joins TRBV6-4 and TRBJ1-2, with D hard to call. The origin of this receptor is an adult who was a healthcare worker with PCR-confirmed SARS-CoV-2 infection or an uninfected control (not recorded which). The CDR3 here is CASTPSVGEGYTF. The DNA of the CDR3 is TGTGCCAGCACCCCGTCAGTGGGTGAGGGCTACACCTTC.